The rows below give T cell receptor beta chains drawn from one sample of a study of low-dose radiotherapy and immunotherapy resistance in tumors. MiXCR, run by TCRdb on the reads, gives a single entry per CDR3 protein. Among about 64,000 distinct CDR3 sequences, more than 20% were seen once, and the ten largest hold less than 8%. The sample here was PBMCs, taken before treatment. Receptors were obtained from a male donor with rectosigmoid adenocarcinoma. CDR3s include the opening cysteine and the closing phenylalanine or tryptophan. The D gene is left open where the match is weak. Rows may omit the clone size; those that give it use once, few, many or a size class.

clone size,V gene,D gene,J gene,CDR3 DNA,CDR3 protein
-,TRBV6-2/TRBV6-3,-,TRBJ1-1,TGTGCCAGCAGACGGACGTCTTCTGGGGAAGCTTTCTTT,CASRRTSSGEAFF
many,TRBV12-3/TRBV12-4,-,TRBJ2-3,TGTGCCAGCAGTTTAGGGGTCACACCCCGCGGTCGTACGCAGTATTTT,CASSLGVTPRGRTQYF
once,TRBV9,-,TRBJ1-1,TGTGCCAGCAGCGGGACCCCGCGTAACACTGAAGCTTTCTTT,CASSGTPRNTEAFF
many,TRBV28,-,TRBJ2-1,TGTGCCAGCAGTTTCGGGACCGGGGCCGATGAGCAGTTCTTC,CASSFGTGADEQFF
many,TRBV4-2,-,TRBJ2-3,TGTGCCAGCAGCCCCTCCTCCGGGGACCACCGACGCACAGATACGCAGTATTTT,CASSPSSGDHRRTDTQYF
many,TRBV21-1,-,TRBJ2-7,TGTGCCAGCAGCAAAGTGGGTAGAACCGGGACAGGGATTCACGACGAGCAGTACTTC,CASSKVGRTGTGIHDEQYF
many,TRBV29-1,-,TRBJ2-1,TGCAGCGCCTCCGAAGGGGGGGGGCGGGGTGTGGAGCAGTTCTTC,CSASEGGGRGVEQFF
-,TRBV29-1,TRBD1,TRBJ2-7,TGCAGCGTTAGGGGATGGGGACAGGCCGGGGATGGCGAGCAGTACTTC,CSVRGWGQAGDGEQYF
-,TRBV20-1,TRBD2,TRBJ2-7,TGCAGTGCTAGAGAAAGAGGCGGGAGTAGGGCCTACGAGCAGTACTTC,CSARERGGSRAYEQYF
-,TRBV28,-,TRBJ1-5,TGTGCCAGCACTCGGGCCGGGGCTAATCAGCCCCAGCATTTT,CASTRAGANQPQHF
many,TRBV19,-,TRBJ2-2,TGTGCCAGTAGTACGACTAGTTGGACAGCCGGGGAGCTGTTTTTT,CASSTTSWTAGELFF
-,TRBV2,TRBD2,TRBJ2-3,TGTGCCAGCATTACCGGGAGGGCCTTCGGCACAGATACGCAGTATTTT,CASITGRAFGTDTQYF
many,TRBV28,TRBD1,TRBJ2-2,TGTGCCAACTCAAAGGGGACAGGGGGCCCCGGGGAGCTGTTTTTT,CANSKGTGGPGELFF
many,TRBV9,TRBD1,TRBJ1-4,TGTGCCAGCAGCCCCGGGACAGGGATTGAAAAACTGTTTTTT,CASSPGTGIEKLFF
-,TRBV5-1,-,TRBJ2-1,TGCGCCAGCAGCTTGCTAGCCTCCTACAATGAGCAGTTCTTC,CASSLLASYNEQFF
once,TRBV4-3,TRBD2,TRBJ2-4,TGCGCCAGCAACCAAAGACTAGCGGGGGGTTACAATGAGCAGTACTTC,CASNQRLAGGYNEQYF
many,TRBV20-1,-,TRBJ2-6,TGCAGTGCTAGGTCGCAGCCTGGGGCCAACGTCCTGACTTTC,CSARSQPGANVLTF
many,TRBV29-1,TRBD2,TRBJ2-3,TGCAGCGTTGCGCCTAGCGGGCTTACAGATACGCAGTATTTT,CSVAPSGLTDTQYF
many,TRBV30,-,TRBJ2-1,TGTGCCTGGAGTCCCCTCAATGAGCAGTTCTTC,CAWSPLNEQFF
-,TRBV28,TRBD2,TRBJ2-1,TGTGCCAGCAGTTTACTAGCGGGAGCAACCTACAATGAGCAGTTCTTC,CASSLLAGATYNEQFF
-,TRBV28,-,TRBJ1-2,TGTGCCAGCAGTTTTGGCTATGGCTACACCTTC,CASSFGYGYTF
many,TRBV4-3,TRBD2,TRBJ2-5,TGCGCCAGCAGCCAAACGGGGGGACAAGAGACCCAGTACTTC,CASSQTGGQETQYF
many,TRBV5-1,-,TRBJ2-5,TGCGCCAGCAGCAATCAGGGAGGAGAGGAGACCCAGTACTTC,CASSNQGGEETQYF
once,TRBV14,-,TRBJ2-7,TGTGCAAGCGCGTGGGGTAACGAGCAGTACTTC,CASAWGNEQYF
-,TRBV7-8,-,TRBJ2-7,TGTGCCAGCAGCTTACCCAGCCTCGAGCAGTACTTC,CASSLPSLEQYF
-,TRBV2,-,TRBJ2-5,TGTGCCAGCAGTGAAGCAGGCCAAGAGACCCAGTACTTC,CASSEAGQETQYF
-,TRBV11-2,TRBD1,TRBJ1-4,TGTGCCAGCAGCTCAGCGGAGGGGGCCGGTGAAAAACTGTTTTTT,CASSSAEGAGEKLFF
once,TRBV7-9,-,TRBJ2-3,TGTGCCAGCAGCCCTCAAACGGGGCGGAAGGGCAGCACAGATACGCAGTATTTT,CASSPQTGRKGSTDTQYF
many,TRBV7-9,TRBD1,TRBJ2-5,TGTGCCAGCAGCCTCGGACAGGGGAAGAAGACCCAGTACTTC,CASSLGQGKKTQYF
few,TRBV5-3,TRBD2,TRBJ2-1,TGTGCCAGCAGCTTGGCCGGGCGGGGGGCCTCCTACAATGAGCAGTTCTTC,CASSLAGRGASYNEQFF
many,TRBV4-3,-,TRBJ2-2,TGCGCCAGCAGCCAAGTTCGCCCGGGACCGGTGAACACCGGGGAGCTGTTTTTT,CASSQVRPGPVNTGELFF
-,TRBV18,TRBD1,TRBJ2-6,TGTGCCAGCTCACAACCAACAGGGGCTGGGGCCAACGTCCTGACTTTC,CASSQPTGAGANVLTF
-,TRBV2,TRBD2,TRBJ2-2,TGTGCCAGCAGGGTGACTAGCTTGAACACCGGGGAGCTGTTTTTT,CASRVTSLNTGELFF
-,TRBV6-2/TRBV6-3,-,TRBJ1-1,TGTGCCAGCAGTTCACCAGGAGTGGAAGCTTTCTTT,CASSSPGVEAFF
many,TRBV5-6,TRBD1,TRBJ2-5,TGTGCCAGCAGCTTGGCCCTACAGGGGGCAGGAGAGACCCAGTACTTC,CASSLALQGAGETQYF
-,TRBV28,TRBD1,TRBJ2-7,TGTGCCAGCACCTCCGGGACAGGGTTTTCCTACGAGCAGTACTTC,CASTSGTGFSYEQYF
-,TRBV2,-,TRBJ1-5,TGTGCCAGCGGGCGGGATTCCAATCAGCCCCAGCATTTT,CASGRDSNQPQHF
few,TRBV6-2/TRBV6-3,TRBD1,TRBJ1-5,TGTGCCAGCAGCCTCGGGACAGGGGTACAGCCCCAGCATTTT,CASSLGTGVQPQHF
many,TRBV4-3,-,TRBJ2-3,TGCGCCAGCAGCCAAGAATACAGACCGAGCACAGATACGCAGTATTTT,CASSQEYRPSTDTQYF
many,TRBV28,-,TRBJ2-6,TGTGCCAGCAGTCCAACTCTACCCTTTGGAGGGAGGAAAGCGGCCAACGTCCTGACTTTC,CASSPTLPFGGRKAANVLTF
many,TRBV7-2,-,TRBJ1-2,TGTGCCAGCAGCTCCCCTGGGCACTACTATGGCTACACCTTC,CASSSPGHYYGYTF
many,TRBV4-1,-,TRBJ2-3,TGCGCCAGCAGCCCTACACAGGGCGCAGATACGCAGTATTTT,CASSPTQGADTQYF
many,TRBV4-2,TRBD2,TRBJ2-7,TGTGCCAGCAGCCTCGTCCCTCCGGGACTAGCGGGAGGGGGCGAGCAGTACTTC,CASSLVPPGLAGGGEQYF
-,TRBV20-1,-,TRBJ2-3,TGCAGTGAGGAGGGTCCCGGGACAGATACGCAGTATTTT,CSEEGPGTDTQYF
few,TRBV6-5,-,TRBJ2-7,TGTGCCAGCCGGGCGGACCTTAAGTGGCCTGAGCAGTACTTC,CASRADLKWPEQYF
-,TRBV28,-,TRBJ1-1,TGTGCCAGCAAGGGCGGCCTCTGGACTGAAGCTTTCTTT,CASKGGLWTEAFF
few,TRBV28,-,TRBJ1-3,TGTGCCAGCGTGACACAGGGCGCATCTGGAAACACCATATATTTT,CASVTQGASGNTIYF
many,TRBV7-9,-,TRBJ2-3,TGTGCGTGGGACCAGGACATCGCAGATACGCAGTATTTT,CAWDQDIADTQYF
once,TRBV11-1,TRBD1,TRBJ2-1,TGTGCCAGCAGCATCCGGACAGGGAGAATTATCGATGAGCAGTTCTTC,CASSIRTGRIIDEQFF
medium-sized,TRBV6-2/TRBV6-3,TRBD2,TRBJ2-7,TGTGCCAGCGCATTTTCTAGCGGGGGACCCTACGAGCAGTACTTC,CASAFSSGGPYEQYF